Below, 3 T cell receptor beta chains from the same sample are listed, as sequenced in a study of quantifying T cell responses using KT2 cells. In the study overall: RNA was reverse transcribed with TCR alpha and beta constant-region primers.

Each cDNA got a UMI-containing oligo ligated at its 3' end. The first PCR ran roughly 4 cycles with an equimolar RC1.1 and RC1.2 beta primer mix. A single record per CDR3 protein comes from TCRdb applying MiXCR to the UMI-ligation and nested PCR reads. The sample holds tens of thousands of distinct CDR3 sequences, around 10% seen once. Input material: PBMCs spiked with cells of the T cell clone KT2. These receptors all stem from a human donor.

The V gene is TRBV12-5, the J gene TRBJ2-2; 10 bases map to TRBD1. CDR1 and CDR2 (germline): LGHNT, FRNRAP. After removal of 5 bases from V and 2 bases from J, the junction contained 20 bases not matched to a gene. The CDR3 runs 21 residues. CDR3 DNA sequence: TGTGCTAGTGGTCCGGGGCCCCCTCGGGACAGGGGTTGGATTAACACCGGGGAGCTGTTTTTT. Translation: CASGPGPPRDRGWINTGELFF.

This clonotype was seen ten or more times. V usage is TRBV6-2 or TRBV6-3 and J usage is TRBJ1-2, with 8 bases matching TRBD1. CDR3 length: 18 amino acids. Germline V gene sequence: CDR1 MNHEY, CDR2 SVGEGT. V lost 6 bases, J lost 3 bases, and 18 bases stayed unmatched. Written as DNA, the CDR3 is TGTGCCAGCAGAGCGGACAGGGCAGGGCGCCCTCTTGACTATGGCTACACCTTC. Translated: CASRADRAGRPLDYGYTF.

This clonotype was seen only a few times. The V call is TRBV7-7, the J call TRBJ2-3, with 8 bases aligning to TRBD2. The germline CDR1 and CDR2 sequences are SSHAT and FNYEAQ (reference sequence). CDR3 length equals 16 residues. The trim removed 5 bases at V and 5 bases at J, leaving 12 bases unmatched. The CDR3 coding sequence is TGTGCCAGCAGCCCGGGGCGGGGGGCCGGGGGAGATACGCAGTATTTT. Its protein product is CASSPGRGAGGDTQYF.